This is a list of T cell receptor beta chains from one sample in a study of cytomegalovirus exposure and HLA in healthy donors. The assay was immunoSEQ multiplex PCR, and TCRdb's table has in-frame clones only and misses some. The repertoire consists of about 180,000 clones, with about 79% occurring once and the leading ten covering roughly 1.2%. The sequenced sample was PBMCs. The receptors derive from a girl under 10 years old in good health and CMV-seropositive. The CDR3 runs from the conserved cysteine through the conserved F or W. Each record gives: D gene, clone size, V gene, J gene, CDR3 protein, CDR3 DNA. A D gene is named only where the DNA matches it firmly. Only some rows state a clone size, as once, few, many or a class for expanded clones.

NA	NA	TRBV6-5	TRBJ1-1	CASSTQGGNTEAFF	TGTGCCAGCAGTACCCAGGGTGGGAACACTGAAGCCTTCTTT
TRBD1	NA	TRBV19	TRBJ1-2	CASSAQPSGTGLGGYTF	TGTGCCAGTAGTGCGCAACCTTCCGGGACAGGGTTGGGCGGCTACACCTTC
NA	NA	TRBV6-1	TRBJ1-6	CAFRDSYNSPLHF	TGTGCCTTCAGGGACTCCTATAATTCACCCCTCCACTTT
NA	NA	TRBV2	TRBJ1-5	CASSGVVFNQPQHF	TGTGCCAGCAGTGGAGTAGTTTTCAATCAGCCCCAGCATTTT
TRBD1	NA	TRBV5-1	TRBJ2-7	CASSLTGGHEQYF	TGCGCCAGCAGCTTGACAGGGGGCCACGAGCAGTACTTC
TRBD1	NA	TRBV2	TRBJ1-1	CASRAEQGANTEAFF	TGTGCCAGCAGGGCCGAACAGGGGGCGAACACTGAAGCTTTCTTT
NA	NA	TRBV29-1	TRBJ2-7	CSVEGYSPNEQYF	TGCAGCGTTGAGGGTTACAGCCCTAACGAGCAGTACTTC
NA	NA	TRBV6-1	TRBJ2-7	CAAKPGTGPGEQYF	TGTGCCGCCAAGCCTGGAACAGGGCCCGGCGAGCAGTACTTC
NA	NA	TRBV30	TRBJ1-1	CAWDRGGRNTEAFF	TGTGCCTGGGATCGCGGAGGCCGCAACACTGAAGCTTTCTTT
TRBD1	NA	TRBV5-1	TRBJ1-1	CASSRQGRDWIYTEAFF	TGCGCCAGCAGTCGACAGGGGCGAGATTGGATTTACACTGAAGCTTTCTTT
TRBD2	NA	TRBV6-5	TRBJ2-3	CASSTPSGSTDTQYF	TGTGCCAGCAGTACCCCTAGCGGGAGCACAGATACGCAGTATTTT
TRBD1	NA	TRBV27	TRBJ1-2	CASSFGQGDGCTF	TGTGCCAGCAGTTTTGGACAGGGGGATGGCTGCACCTTC
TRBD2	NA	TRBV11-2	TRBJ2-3	CASSPLAGGRDTQYF	TGTGCCAGCAGCCCACTAGCGGGGGGGAGAGATACGCAGTATTTT
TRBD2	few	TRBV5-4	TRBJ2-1	CASSLALVAGHNEQFF	TGTGCCAGCAGCTTGGCCTTGGTAGCGGGGCACAATGAGCAGTTCTTC
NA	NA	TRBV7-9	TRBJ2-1	CASSPRDLEQFF	TGTGCCAGCAGCCCCAGGGACTTGGAGCAGTTCTTC
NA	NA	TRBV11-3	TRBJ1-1	CASSLEGSLHEAFF	TGTGCCAGCAGCTTAGAGGGCAGCCTCCATGAAGCTTTCTTT
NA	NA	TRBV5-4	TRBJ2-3	CASSLWGGTDTQYF	TGTGCCAGCAGCTTGTGGGGGGGCACAGATACGCAGTATTTT
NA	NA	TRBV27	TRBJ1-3	CASSLNGFGNTIYF	TGTGCCAGCAGTTTAAACGGGTTTGGAAACACCATATATTTT
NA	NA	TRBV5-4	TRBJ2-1	CASSLGQKKAEQFF	TGTGCCAGCAGCTTGGGACAAAAGAAGGCTGAGCAGTTCTTC
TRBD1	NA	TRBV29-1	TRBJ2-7	CSVSRDRITYEQYF	TGCAGCGTGTCACGGGACAGGATAACCTACGAGCAGTACTTC
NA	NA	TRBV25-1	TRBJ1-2	CASSRGTKSNYGYTF	TGTGCCAGCAGTAGGGGCACCAAATCTAACTATGGCTACACCTTC
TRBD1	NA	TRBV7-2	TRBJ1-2	CASSSRTGGYYGYTF	TGTGCCAGCAGCTCCCGGACAGGGGGCTACTATGGCTACACCTTC
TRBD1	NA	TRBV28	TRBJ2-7	CASSSIGQGGEQYF	TGTGCCAGCAGTTCGATTGGACAGGGGGGAGAGCAGTACTTC
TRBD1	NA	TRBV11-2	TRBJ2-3	CASSWVTGGRDTQYF	TGTGCCAGCAGCTGGGTGACAGGGGGCAGAGATACGCAGTATTTT
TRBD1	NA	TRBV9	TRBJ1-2	CASSSGQSWSGYTF	TGTGCCAGCAGCTCGGGACAGTCCTGGTCGGGCTACACCTTC
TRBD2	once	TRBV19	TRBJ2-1	CASSMGLDYNEQFF	TGTGCCAGTAGTATGGGACTAGATTACAATGAGCAGTTCTTC
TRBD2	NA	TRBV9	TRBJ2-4	CASSVGGDPIQYF	TGTGCCAGCAGCGTTGGGGGGGATCCCATTCAGTACTTC
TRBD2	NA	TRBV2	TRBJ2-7	CASRGGVIDEQYF	TGTGCCAGCAGGGGGGGGGTTATCGACGAGCAGTACTTC
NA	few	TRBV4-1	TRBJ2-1	CASSQGGTAQFF	TGCGCCAGCAGCCAAGGAGGCACTGCCCAATTCTTC
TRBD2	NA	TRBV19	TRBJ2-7	CASILTSGRSYEQYF	TGTGCCAGTATCCTGACTAGCGGGAGATCCTACGAGCAGTACTTC
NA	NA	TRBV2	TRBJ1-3	CASSELEGGRENTIYF	TGTGCCAGCAGTGAATTGGAGGGCGGCCGGGAGAACACCATATATTTT
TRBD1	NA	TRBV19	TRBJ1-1	CASMLGGDDTEAFF	TGTGCCAGTATGTTAGGGGGCGATGACACTGAAGCTTTCTTT
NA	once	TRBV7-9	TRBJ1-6	CASSLEGRRGSPLHF	TGTGCCAGCAGCCTCGAGGGCAGACGGGGGTCACCCCTCCACTTT
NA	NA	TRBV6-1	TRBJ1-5	CASSEDPRGIGLRSNQPQHF	TGTGCCAGCAGTGAAGATCCCCGGGGGATAGGGTTGCGGAGCAATCAGCCCCAGCATTTT
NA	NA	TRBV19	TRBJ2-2	CASSTRLRPRGELFF	TGTGCCAGTAGTACCCGCCTTCGGCCGAGGGGGGAGCTGTTTTTT
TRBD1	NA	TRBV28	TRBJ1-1	CASSGTGLRTEAFF	TGTGCCAGCAGCGGGACAGGGCTCCGCACTGAAGCTTTCTTT
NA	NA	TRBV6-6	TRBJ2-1	CASSYSGLEQFF	TGTGCCAGCAGTTACTCCGGACTAGAGCAGTTCTTC
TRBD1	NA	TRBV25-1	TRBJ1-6	CASTRQGYNSPLHF	TGTGCCAGCACCCGACAGGGGTATAATTCACCCCTCCACTTT
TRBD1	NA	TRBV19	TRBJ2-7	CASRGGQGPYHGEQYF	TGTGCCAGTAGGGGGGGACAGGGGCCCTACCACGGGGAGCAGTACTTC
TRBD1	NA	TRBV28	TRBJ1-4	CASSIGQGNEKLFF	TGTGCCAGCAGTATCGGACAGGGTAATGAAAAACTGTTTTTT
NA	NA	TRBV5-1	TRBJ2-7	CASSPLQGPNYEQYF	TGCGCCAGCAGCCCGTTACAGGGCCCAAATTACGAGCAGTACTTC
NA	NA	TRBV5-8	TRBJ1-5	CASSSGWRRPQHF	TGTGCCAGCAGCTCCGGTTGGAGAAGGCCCCAGCATTTT
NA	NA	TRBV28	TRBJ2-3	CASSLRSGTDTQYF	TGTGCCAGCAGTTTAAGATCAGGGACAGATACGCAGTATTTT
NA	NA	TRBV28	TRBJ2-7	CATTYRAPYEQYF	TGTGCCACCACCTACAGGGCTCCCTATGAGCAGTACTTC
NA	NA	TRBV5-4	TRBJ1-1	CASRTTENTEAFF	TGTGCCAGCAGGACGACAGAGAACACTGAAGCTTTCTTT
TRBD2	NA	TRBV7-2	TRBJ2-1	CASSLRGSGEIYYNEQFF	TGTGCCAGCAGCTTAAGAGGTAGCGGGGAAATATATTACAATGAGCAGTTCTTC
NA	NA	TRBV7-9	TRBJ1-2	CSSSPTDSSYRFRHYGYTF	TGTTCCAGCAGCCCTACCGACAGCTCCTACAGGTTTCGTCACTATGGCTACACCTTC
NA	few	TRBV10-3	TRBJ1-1	CAISESALKSEAFF	TGTGCCATCAGTGAGTCTGCGTTGAAGTCTGAAGCTTTCTTT
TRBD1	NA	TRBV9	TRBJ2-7	CASSVAGHGTGANEQYF	TGTGCCAGCAGCGTAGCGGGTCACGGGACAGGGGCTAACGAGCAGTACTTC
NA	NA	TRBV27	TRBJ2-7	CASSLFPGETYEQYF	TGTGCCAGCAGTTTATTTCCAGGGGAGACCTACGAGCAGTACTTC
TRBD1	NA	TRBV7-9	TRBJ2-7	CSSSSRTGVLYEQYF	TGTTCCAGCAGTTCAAGGACAGGGGTACTCTACGAGCAGTACTTC
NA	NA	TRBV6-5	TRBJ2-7	CASTGDGRYEQYF	TGTGCCAGCACGGGGGACGGGCGGTACGAGCAGTACTTC